What follows are 30 T cell receptor beta chains derived from one specimen sequenced in a study of cytomegalovirus exposure and HLA in healthy donors. The study ran its PCR with 60 Vbeta and 13 Jbeta primers. Profiled with immunoSEQ multiplex PCR; TCRdb holds only in-frame clones, not every one. Of approximately 280,000 clones in the sample, roughly 89% were seen once. Sequenced material: PBMCs. Receptor source: a man between 40 and 49 years old in good health and CMV-seropositive.

This clone has just one count. The chain links TRBV18 to TRBJ2-7; TRBD2 aligns across 8 bases. This CDR3 comprises 14 residues. V dropped 3 bases and J dropped 4; count of bases not matched to a gene: 5. Germline CDR1 reads KGHSH; CDR2 reads LQKENI. The CDR3 is CASSPKRESYEQYF. In DNA, the CDR3 is TGTGCCAGCTCACCCAAGCGGGAGTCTTACGAGCAGTACTTC.

The J gene is TRBJ1-5, the V gene TRBV7-2; the D gene is possibly TRBD1 (6 bases). Deletions cut 2 bases from V and 7 bases from J, with 18 bases between. This CDR3 spans 16 amino acids. Germline V gives CDR1 SGHTA, CDR2 FQGNSA. The CDR3 DNA is TGTGCCAGCAGCTTATACCATGGGGGCAGGGAACAGCCCCAGCATTTT. Translation gives CASSLYHGGREQPQHF. Supplemented by reference TRBV7-2 and TRBJ1-5, the full variable domain reads GAGVSQSPSNKVTEKGKDVELRCDPISGHTALYWYRQSLGQGLEFLIYFQGNSAPDKSGLPSDRFSAERTGGSVSTLTIQRTQQEDSAVYLCASSLYHGGREQPQHFGDGTRLSIL.

V usage is TRBV28 and J usage is TRBJ2-3; TRBD2 might be the D (5 bases). Trimming stripped 4 bases from V and 0 bases from J, with 11 bases between. Germline CDR1 MDHEN, CDR2 SYDVKM. The CDR3 has 15 residues. CDR3 sequence: CASSSRTPSTDTQYF. CDR3 in DNA: TGTGCCAGCAGTTCCCGGACTCCTAGCACAGATACGCAGTATTTT.

The chain uses TRBV2 and TRBJ1-5, with TRBD1 matching 10 bases. CDR1 is SNHLY, CDR2 FYNNEI, per germline. The CDR3 length is 17 residues. Germline trimming cut 6 bases from V and 15 bases from J; bases unmatched to any gene: 23. The CDR3 here is CASRGDRGPSGTSRWHF. In DNA form, the CDR3 reads TGTGCCAGCAGGGGGGACAGGGGCCCTTCAGGAACCTCGAGATGGCATTTT.

This clone showed up just a few times. This chain connects TRBV19 to TRBJ1-1, with D hard to call. The CDR3 spans 14 residues. CDR1 LNHDA and CDR2 SQIVND come from the germline V gene (reference sequence). Trimming cost V 6 bases and J 3 bases, with 14 bases left between them. For the CDR3, the DNA is TGTGCCAGTAGACGACGAGGGTCGGACACTGAAGCTTTCTTT. Protein: CASRRRGSDTEAFF.

The J gene is TRBJ2-7, the V gene TRBV7-9; a possible D gene is TRBD1 (6 bases). V lost 1 base and J lost 8, with 9 bases in between. CDR1 and CDR2 (germline): SEHNR, FQNEAQ (reference sequence). The CDR3 runs 12 residues. For the CDR3, the DNA is TGTGCCAGCAGCTTAGACAGGGCCAAGCAGTACTTC. Translating it yields CASSLDRAKQYF.

The genes are TRBV29-1 and TRBJ1-3; 9 nucleotides match TRBD1. Trimming at V came to 3 bases and at J to 0 bases, leaving 6 bases not matched to a gene. Germline V gives CDR1 SQVTM, CDR2 ANQGSEA. The CDR3 sequence is 16 residues long. CDR3 DNA: TGCAGCGTTGAGTGGGACAGGGCTACCTCTGGAAACACCATATATTTT. This codes for CSVEWDRATSGNTIYF.

The chain joins TRBV5-1 to TRBJ1-4; D unresolved. V was shortened by 1 base and J by 0 bases, with 4 bases between the two germline ends. Germline V gene sequence: CDR1 SGHRS, CDR2 YFSETQ. The CDR3 spans 14 residues. In DNA, the CDR3 is TGCGCCAGCAGCTTGAGAGCAACTAATGAAAAACTGTTTTTT. It codes for CASSLRATNEKLFF.

The gene calls are TRBV5-1 and TRBJ2-1; 12 bases fit TRBD2. With 4 bases clipped from V and 2 bases from J, the junction kept 7 bases outside the gene matches. The CDR3 consists of 17 residues. The germline V gene has CDR1 SGHRS and CDR2 YFSETQ. The CDR3 here is CASSPRLAGEAYNEQFF. In DNA, the CDR3 is TGCGCCAGCAGCCCGCGACTAGCGGGAGAGGCCTACAATGAGCAGTTCTTC.

This chain joins TRBV28 and TRBJ2-7; D unresolved. The CDR3 spans 14 residues. The germline V gene has CDR1 MDHEN and CDR2 SYDVKM. Trimming cost V 6 bases and J 1 base, with 13 bases left between them. The CDR3 reads CASSLLTSSYEQYF. For the CDR3, the DNA is TGTGCCAGCAGCCTTCTGACATCTTCCTACGAGCAGTACTTC.

This rearrangement joins TRBV18 to TRBJ2-7; 12 bases align to TRBD1. The V and J ends lost 5 bases and 6 bases, in that order; junction bases with no gene match: 8. The CDR3 is 15 residues long. Per germline, CDR1 KGHSH and CDR2 LQKENI. The CDR3 region has the DNA TGTGCCAGCTCATCATGGGGACAGGGGGCTACCGAGCAGTACTTC. It encodes CASSSWGQGATEQYF.

J is TRBJ2-2 and V is TRBV6-5, with TRBD1 matching over 7 bases. Germline loops: CDR1 MNHEY, CDR2 SVGAGI. This CDR3 comprises 15 residues. V trimming: 4 bases; J trimming: 1 base; junction bases outside the gene matches: 3. The CDR3 spells CASSSRTGNTGELFF. The CDR3 DNA sequence: TGTGCCAGCAGTTCCCGGACAGGGAACACCGGGGAGCTGTTTTTT.

Remarks on this clone: The junction does not match germline at one end; this may be a read error. The chain is built from TRBV7-9 and TRBJ2-7; the D gene is possibly TRBD1 (6 bases). The germline CDR1 and CDR2 sequences are SEHNR and FQNEAQ (reference sequence). The CDR3 totals 12 residues. The CDR3 bases are TGTTCCAGCAGCTCTACAGGGACCGAGCAGTACTTC. Its protein is CSSSSTGTEQYF.

This chain joins TRBV5-1 and TRBJ2-7, with a weak D call TRBD2 (7 bases). From germline, CDR1 is SGHRS and CDR2 YFSETQ. The length of the CDR3 is 14 residues. The ends were cut back, 3 bases at V and 0 bases at J, with 10 bases in the middle. As DNA, the CDR3 is TGCGCCAGCAGCTGGGGAGGGGGCTCCTACGAGCAGTACTTC. This codes for CASSWGGGSYEQYF.

The chain uses TRBV7-6 and TRBJ2-2; possibly TRBD2 for D (5 bases). Germline assignment: CDR1 SGHVS and CDR2 FNYEAQ. Trimming took 1 base from V and 2 from J, leaving 14 bases between them. This CDR3 is 17 amino acids long. CDR3 nucleotide sequence: TGTGCCAGCAGCTTAGTTTCGGCTAGCTCCAACACCGGGGAGCTGTTTTTT. It encodes CASSLVSASSNTGELFF.

The chain employs TRBV27 and TRBJ2-3; TRBD2 might be the D (6 bases). This CDR3 comprises 16 residues. The V end lost 5 bases, the J end lost 2 bases, and 17 bases lay between the germline ends. CDR1 and CDR2 (germline): MNHEY, SMNVEV (reference sequence). The CDR3 here is CASSTLTSAFTDTQYF. The CDR3 DNA sequence: TGTGCCAGCAGTACGCTGACTAGTGCGTTCACAGATACGCAGTATTTT.

V usage is TRBV19 and J usage is TRBJ2-1; D possibly corresponds to TRBD2 (6 bases). The CDR3 loop spans 13 amino acids. Germline-derived CDR1 and CDR2 are LNHDA and SQIVND (reference sequence). V was shortened by 3 bases and J by 9 bases, with 12 bases between the two germline ends. Written as DNA, the CDR3 is TGTGCCAGTAGTATTGGAGGGGCGGGTGAGCAGTTCTTC. It codes for CASSIGGAGEQFF. Combining the CDR3 with reference TRBV19 and TRBJ2-1 gives the whole variable domain DGGITQSPKYLFRKEGQNVTLSCEQNLNHDAMYWYRQDPGQGLRLIYYSQIVNDFQKGDIAEGYSVSREKKESFPLTVTSAQKNPTAFYLCASSIGGAGEQFFGPGTRLTVL.

This chain connects TRBV4-1 to TRBJ2-7; 10 nucleotides match TRBD2. Germline CDR1 is MGHRA and CDR2 is YSYEKL. V lost 3 bases, J lost 0 bases, and 2 bases stayed unmatched. This CDR3 is 15 amino acids long. The CDR3 region has the DNA TGCGCCAGCAGCCATGCTAGCGGGAGCTCCTACGAGCAGTACTTC. Encoded protein: CASSHASGSSYEQYF.

The chain recombines TRBV6-1 with TRBJ2-5, with D perhaps TRBD1 (6 bases). Looked up from germline, CDR1 is MNHNS and CDR2 is SASEGT. V lost 1 base and J lost 4, with 16 bases in between. The CDR3 sequence is 16 residues long. The DNA of the CDR3 is TGTGCCAGCAGTGAAGACCTCGGACAGCGAGGAGAGACCCAGTACTTC. Protein: CASSEDLGQRGETQYF.

V and J are TRBV7-6 and TRBJ1-4; D is possibly TRBD1 (6 bases). The CDR3 is made up of 16 amino acids. Per the germline V gene, CDR1 is SGHVS and CDR2 is FNYEAQ. Trimming stripped 0 bases from V and 8 bases from J, with 16 bases between. CDR3 sequence reads: CASSLAFRGRDEKLFF. The CDR3 nucleotides read TGTGCCAGCAGCTTAGCTTTCAGGGGCAGGGACGAAAAACTGTTTTTT.

The rearrangement links TRBV19 to TRBJ2-1; 7 bases fit TRBD1. The CDR3 has 14 amino acids. CDR1 and CDR2 (germline): LNHDA, SQIVND (reference sequence). With V trimmed by 6 bases and J by 2 bases, 4 bases remained unmatched. The CDR3 DNA is TGTGCCAGTAGCACACAGGGGCCCTACAATGAGCAGTTCTTC. It encodes CASSTQGPYNEQFF.

The chain combines TRBV27 with TRBJ2-5, with TRBD1 matching 9 bases. The ends lost 4 bases at V and 5 bases at J; junction bases unmatched: 11. The CDR3 contains 16 residues. The germline CDR1 and CDR2 sequences are MNHEY and SMNVEV (reference sequence). Here the CDR3 reads CASSSPDRGGGETQYF. CDR3 bases: TGTGCCAGCAGTTCCCCAGACAGGGGGGGTGGGGAGACCCAGTACTTC.

This clone was counted once. The chain joins TRBV4-2 to TRBJ1-2, with D perhaps matching TRBD1 (5 bases). Deletions cut 0 bases from V and 7 bases from J, with 15 bases between. Per germline, CDR1 LGHNA and CDR2 YNFKEQ. This CDR3 has 15 amino acids. This CDR3 is CASSQDWGVKTGYTF. CDR3 bases: TGTGCCAGCAGCCAAGACTGGGGGGTAAAAACTGGCTACACCTTC.

This chain uses TRBV2 with TRBJ1-3; D call uncertain. The germline CDR1 and CDR2 sequences are SNHLY and FYNNEI. Trimming left V 4 bases short and J 4 bases short, with 14 bases between. The CDR3 has 15 amino acids. CDR3 loop: CASSAGFFSGNTIYF. CDR3 coding DNA: TGTGCCAGCAGTGCGGGGTTTTTCTCCGGAAACACCATATATTTT.

The rearrangement uses TRBV6-5 and TRBJ2-1; TRBD2 aligns across 8 bases. CDR1 and CDR2 (germline): MNHEY, SVGAGI. This CDR3 has 16 residues. V lost 3 bases to trimming and J lost 7 bases; unmatched junction nucleotides: 11. The CDR3 DNA follows: TGTGCCAGCAGTTATCTCGGCGGGGGGCGGCGGAATGAGCAGTTCTTC. It codes for CASSYLGGGRRNEQFF.

This clone showed up just a few times. V gene TRBV6-6 combines with J gene TRBJ1-1; D is undetermined. The germline CDR1 and CDR2 sequences are MNHNY and SVGAGI (reference sequence). V lost 7 bases and J lost 1, with 10 bases in between. The CDR3 is 13 residues long. This chain's CDR3 is CASTEPPNTEAFF. The CDR3 bases are TGTGCCAGCACCGAGCCCCCGAACACTGAAGCTTTCTTT.

The V gene is TRBV5-6, the J gene TRBJ2-2, with a weak D call TRBD1 (6 bases). The CDR3 contains 18 residues. CDR1 is SGHDT, CDR2 YYEEEE, per germline. The V end was cut by 0 bases, the J end by 3 bases, with 18 bases between. This chain's CDR3 is CASSLVVRQGTYTGELFF. DNA for the CDR3: TGTGCCAGCAGCTTGGTGGTTAGGCAGGGGACCTACACCGGGGAGCTGTTTTTT.

This clone appeared a single time. The gene calls are TRBV28 and TRBJ2-7; the match to TRBD2 covers 7 bases. The germline CDR1 and CDR2 sequences are MDHEN and SYDVKM. Trimming took 1 base from V and 1 from J; bases not matched to a gene: 4. There are 15 residues in the CDR3. The CDR3 is CASSLYRGVSYEQYF. In DNA form, the CDR3 reads TGTGCCAGCAGTTTATATCGGGGGGTATCCTACGAGCAGTACTTC.

V usage is TRBV5-1 and J usage is TRBJ1-1; 9 bases line up with TRBD1. V was pared by 2 bases and J by 5 bases, with 7 bases of the junction left unmatched. CDR3 length: 15 amino acids. The V gene's germline CDR1 is SGHRS and CDR2 YFSETQ. The CDR3 protein is CASSFDGQGITEAFF. The CDR3 region has the DNA TGCGCCAGCAGCTTCGACGGACAGGGGATTACTGAAGCTTTCTTT.

V usage is TRBV7-2 and J usage is TRBJ1-3; tentative D call: TRBD1 (6 bases). Looked up from germline, CDR1 is SGHTA and CDR2 is FQGNSA. Trimming took off 5 bases at V and 0 bases at J, with 11 bases between the two ends. CDR3 size: 15 residues. The CDR3 loop is CASSEGQSSGNTIYF. As DNA, the CDR3 is TGTGCCAGCAGCGAAGGACAGAGCTCTGGAAACACCATATATTTT.